This T cell receptor beta chain emerged from a study of blood T cell repertoires in COVID-19. Study overall: Nucleic acid was either cDNA or gDNA, and it came from T cells, B-cell-depleted T cells, or PBMCs.

The CDR3 consists of 15 residues. The V end lost 3 bases, the J end lost 6 bases, and 17 bases lay between the germline ends. Germline CDR1 and CDR2: LNHDA and SQIVND (reference sequence). This clone showed up just once. Original analysis: Reference gene primer amplification yielded estimated nucleated cell counts. Only in-frame clones appear in the TCRdb table, and some are missing; sequencing was by immunoSEQ multiplex PCR. V, J and clone size are taken as reported in that table, and D and trimming were inferred from the DNA itself. This sample has roughly 62,000 clones, with approximately 80% found just once.

The TCR sequence derives from a man between 60 and 70 years old with acute or convalescent COVID-19. V usage is TRBV19 and J usage is TRBJ1-2, with a tentative D call TRBD1 (6 bases). Sample: peripheral blood. CDR3 loop: CASSILPGGVDGYTF. The CDR3 region has the DNA TGTGCCAGTAGTATTTTGCCGGGGGGCGTGGATGGCTACACCTTC.